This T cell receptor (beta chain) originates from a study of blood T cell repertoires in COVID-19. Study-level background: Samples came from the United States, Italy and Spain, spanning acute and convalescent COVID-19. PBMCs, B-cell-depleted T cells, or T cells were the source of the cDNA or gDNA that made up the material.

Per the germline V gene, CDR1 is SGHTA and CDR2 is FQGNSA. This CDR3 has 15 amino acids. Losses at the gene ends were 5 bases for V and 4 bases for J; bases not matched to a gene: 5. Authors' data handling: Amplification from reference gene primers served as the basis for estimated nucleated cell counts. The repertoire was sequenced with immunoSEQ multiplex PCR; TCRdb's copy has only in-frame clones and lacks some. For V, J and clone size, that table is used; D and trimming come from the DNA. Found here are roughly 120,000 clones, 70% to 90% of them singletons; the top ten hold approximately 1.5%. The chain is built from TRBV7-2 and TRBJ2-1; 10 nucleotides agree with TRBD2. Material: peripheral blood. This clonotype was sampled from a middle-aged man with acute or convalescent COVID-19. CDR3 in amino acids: CASSLNSGGYNEQFF. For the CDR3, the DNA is TGTGCCAGCAGCCTAAATAGCGGGGGGTACAATGAGCAGTTCTTC.